This record covers a single T cell receptor beta chain. This record comes from a study of blood T cell repertoires in COVID-19. CDR1 is ENHRY and CDR2 is SYGVKD in the germline V gene. Trimming removed 11 bases at V and 5 bases at J, with 19 bases between. This CDR3 is built from 14 residues. Measured with immunoSEQ multiplex PCR; TCRdb has only the in-frame clones, and not every one. The profile shows some 270,000 clones, more than 65% of them singletons. The receptor comes from a man aged 50-60 years who had recovered from COVID-19. The gene calls are TRBV10-3 and TRBJ2-1; possibly TRBD2 for D (6 bases). Sequencing was carried out using PBMCs or T cells enriched from blood (not recorded which). This CDR3 is CAATPGGADNEQFF. The CDR3 DNA reads as TGTGCCGCCACTCCGGGCGGGGCCGACAATGAGCAGTTCTTC.